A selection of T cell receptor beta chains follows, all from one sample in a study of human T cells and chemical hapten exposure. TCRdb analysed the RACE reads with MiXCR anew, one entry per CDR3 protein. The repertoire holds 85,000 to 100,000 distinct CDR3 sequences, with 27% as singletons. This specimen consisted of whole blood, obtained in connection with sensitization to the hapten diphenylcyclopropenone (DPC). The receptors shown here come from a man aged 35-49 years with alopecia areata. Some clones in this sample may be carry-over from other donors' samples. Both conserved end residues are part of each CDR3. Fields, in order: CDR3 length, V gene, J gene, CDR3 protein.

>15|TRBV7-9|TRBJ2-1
CASSLGASDYNEQFF
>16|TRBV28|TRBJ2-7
CASTYAGGGTLYEQYF
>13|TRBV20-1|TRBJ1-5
CSAPLGPGQPQHF
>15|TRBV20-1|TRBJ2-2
CSARGPPVRTGELFF
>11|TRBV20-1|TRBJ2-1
CSARKWNEQFF
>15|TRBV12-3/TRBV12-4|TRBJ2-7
CASSPRSPGHYEQYF
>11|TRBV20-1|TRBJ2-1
CSARRAGEQFF
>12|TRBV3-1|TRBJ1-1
CASSQVGSEAFF
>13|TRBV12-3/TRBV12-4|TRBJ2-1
CASSFTSYNEQFF
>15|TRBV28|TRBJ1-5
CASSPQGVVDQPQHF
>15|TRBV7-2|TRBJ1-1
CASSLVGTGSSEAFF